What follows is one TCR beta chain and its context. Its antigen is unidentified. This specimen belongs to a study of cytomegalovirus exposure and HLA in healthy donors. Study as a whole: Of the donors genotyped, several hundred in all, about 80% fell in the Caucasian-associated ancestry cluster.

Whole-study results and caveats: Sequencing artifact likely explains a cluster of highly shared sequence variants.

Vbeta (60) and Jbeta (13) primers were used in the PCR. The table came from immunoSEQ multiplex PCR; TCRdb's copy has only in-frame clones and leaves some out. The sample has some 180,000 clones; 75% to 85% are singletons. V lost 8 bases to trimming and J lost 4 bases, with 17 bases between them. This CDR3 is built from 14 residues. The germline gives CDR1 MDHEN, CDR2 SYDVKM. This clonotype originated in a woman in her sixties or seventies in good health and CMV-seropositive. This chain joins TRBV28 and TRBJ2-5; a possible D gene is TRBD2 (6 bases). What was sequenced was PBMCs. In DNA form, the CDR3 reads TGTGCCAGCTCCGCTAGACTAGGGCGAGAGACCCAGTACTTC. Translation gives CASSARLGRETQYF.